These T cell receptor beta chains were read from a single sample in a study of shared clonotypes between healthy human individuals. The protocol was immunoSEQ multiplex PCR, while the TCRdb copy is restricted to in-frame clones and leaves out a portion. Of 2 million to 2.5 million clones listed, around 95% were seen once; the top ten hold 0.13%. Sequencing was carried out using naive CD4+ T cells sorted from blood. The receptors come from a young man in good health. CDR3s include the opening cysteine and the closing phenylalanine or tryptophan. Each record gives: V gene, J gene, D gene, clone size, CDR3 length, CDR3 protein, CDR3 DNA. A D gene is named only where the DNA matches it firmly. For some rows the clone size is stated as once, few or many, or as a class when expanded; others skip it.

TRBV25-1	TRBJ2-3	TRBD1	.	15	CASSDGTGGTDTQYF	TGTGCCAGCAGTGACGGGACAGGGGGCACAGATACGCAGTATTTT
TRBV19	TRBJ1-6	.	.	13	CASSGDPYSPLHF	TGTGCCAGTAGTGGGGATCCTTATTCACCCCTCCACTTT
TRBV19	TRBJ1-3	.	.	16	CASSPKARLSGNTIYF	TGTGCCAGTAGTCCAAAGGCAAGGCTCTCTGGAAACACCATATATTTT
TRBV2	TRBJ2-2	TRBD1	.	14	CASSRDRGTGELFF	TGTGCCAGCAGCAGGGACAGGGGAACCGGGGAGCTGTTTTTT
TRBV6-5	TRBJ1-1	.	.	15	CASNPPPGFNTEAFF	TGTGCCAGCAATCCTCCACCCGGGTTTAACACTGAAGCTTTCTTT
TRBV5-1	TRBJ1-1	.	.	13	CASSLVPNTEAFF	TGCGCCAGCAGCCTTGTTCCTAACACTGAAGCTTTCTTT
TRBV5-1	TRBJ2-3	TRBD2	.	14	CASSFGREGDTQYF	TGCGCCAGCAGCTTTGGGCGGGAGGGAGATACGCAGTATTTT
TRBV5-1	TRBJ1-1	.	.	13	CASSKTGQAEAFF	TGCGCCAGCAGCAAGACAGGACAAGCTGAAGCTTTCTTT
TRBV7-9	TRBJ1-6	.	.	13	CAITRGDNSPLHF	TGTGCCATCACCAGGGGTGACAATTCACCCCTCCACTTT
TRBV28	TRBJ2-7	.	.	12	CASSFPLYEQYF	TGTGCCAGCAGTTTCCCCCTCTACGAGCAGTACTTC
TRBV7-8	TRBJ1-2	TRBD1	.	15	CASSGRDRPSLGYTF	TGTGCCAGCAGCGGCCGGGACAGGCCTTCCCTCGGCTACACCTTC
TRBV7-2	TRBJ2-4	.	once	15	CASSFSALAKNIQYF	TGTGCCAGCAGCTTCTCCGCCCTAGCCAAAAACATTCAGTACTTC
TRBV30	TRBJ1-1	.	once	12	CAWSVPKVEAFF	TGTGCCTGGAGTGTACCTAAGGTTGAAGCTTTCTTT
TRBV6-1	TRBJ2-3	.	.	14	CASSERARPDTQYF	TGTGCCAGCAGTGAAAGGGCTCGCCCCGATACGCAGTATTTT
TRBV4-1	TRBJ1-4	.	.	14	CASSQGPEREKLFF	TGCGCCAGCAGCCAGGGACCGGAACGAGAAAAACTGTTTTTT
TRBV11-2	TRBJ2-7	.	.	15	CASSLEQGSSYEQYF	TGTGCCAGCAGCTTAGAACAGGGATCCTCCTACGAGCAGTACTTC
TRBV7-9	TRBJ1-4	.	once	19	CASRIILGPHFKVGEKLFF	TGTGCCAGCAGGATAATTTTAGGTCCTCACTTCAAGGTAGGTGAAAAACTGTTTTTT
TRBV6-5	TRBJ1-2	TRBD1	.	14	CASSSTGGNYGYTF	TGTGCCAGCAGTAGTACAGGGGGCAACTATGGCTACACCTTC
TRBV25-1	TRBJ1-2	TRBD1	.	12	CASQGVNYGYTF	TGTGCCAGTCAGGGGGTGAACTATGGCTACACCTTC
TRBV5-5	TRBJ1-2	.	once	14	CASTFGDGNYGYTF	TGTGCCAGCACCTTTGGGGACGGTAACTATGGCTACACCTTC
TRBV4-1	TRBJ2-1	TRBD2	.	19	CASSLTPGTSGSSYNEQFF	TGCGCCAGCAGTCTAACCCCCGGGACTAGCGGGAGCTCCTACAATGAGCAGTTCTTC
TRBV6-5	TRBJ2-3	.	.	13	CATGRGFTDTQYF	TGTGCCACCGGGCGGGGATTCACAGATACGCAGTATTTT
TRBV7-2	TRBJ2-5	.	once	15	CASSSQANDQETQYF	TGTGCCAGCAGCTCTCAAGCGAACGACCAAGAGACCCAGTACTTC
TRBV27	TRBJ2-1	.	once	17	CASSLSRGRVAYNEQFF	TGTGCCAGCAGTTTATCGCGGGGCCGCGTAGCCTACAATGAGCAGTTCTTC
TRBV5-6	TRBJ2-3	.	.	15	CASTEIAVGTDTQYF	TGTGCCAGCACCGAGATAGCGGTCGGCACAGATACGCAGTATTTT
TRBV30	TRBJ1-2	.	.	12	CAWPGRNYGYTF	TGTGCCTGGCCGGGAAGGAACTATGGCTACACCTTC
TRBV6-1	TRBJ1-1	TRBD1	.	14	CASSGQGMNTEAFF	TGTGCCAGCAGTGGACAGGGGATGAACACTGAAGCTTTCTTT
TRBV7-2	TRBJ1-2	TRBD1	.	15	CASSFRWGTGVGYTF	TGTGCCAGCAGCTTTAGGTGGGGGACAGGGGTAGGCTACACCTTC
TRBV5-1	TRBJ1-3	.	.	14	CASSPGTVGNTIYF	TGCGCCAGCAGCCCGGGGACGGTTGGAAACACCATATATTTT
TRBV18	TRBJ2-7	.	once	16	CASSPQALGTYGEQYF	TGTGCCAGCTCACCCCAAGCCCTTGGGACTTATGGGGAGCAGTACTTC
TRBV7-9	TRBJ2-3	.	.	14	CASSLDRSLEAQYF	TGTGCCAGCAGCTTAGACCGTAGTCTCGAGGCGCAGTATTTT
TRBV2	TRBJ1-2	TRBD1	.	17	CASSEPGQGATLTGYTF	TGTGCCAGCAGTGAGCCGGGACAGGGGGCGACCTTAACTGGCTACACCTTC
TRBV30	TRBJ1-3	.	.	14	CAWGRGKSGNTIYF	TGTGCCTGGGGGCGGGGGAAGTCTGGAAACACCATATATTTT
TRBV6-5	TRBJ2-7	.	once	13	CASTSLGSYEQYF	TGTGCCAGCACCAGCCTAGGGTCCTACGAGCAGTACTTC
TRBV6-5	TRBJ1-2	.	once	14	CASSYSRDNYGYTF	TGTGCCAGCAGTTACTCACGGGATAACTATGGCTACACCTTC
TRBV6-1	TRBJ1-5	.	.	17	CASSEALGTISNQPQHF	TGTGCCAGCAGTGAAGCCTTGGGTACCATTAGCAATCAGCCCCAGCATTTT
TRBV5-6	TRBJ1-3	.	once	15	CASSSELYSGNTIYF	TGTGCCAGCAGCTCAGAGCTGTACTCTGGAAACACCATATATTTT
TRBV5-1	TRBJ2-2	TRBD2	once	15	CASSPGGLNTGELFF	TGCGCCAGCAGCCCGGGGGGACTGAACACCGGGGAGCTGTTTTTT